This T cell receptor (beta chain) was recovered during a study of blood T cell repertoires in COVID-19. Whole-study context: Donors in the United States, Italy and Spain gave samples during acute or convalescent COVID-19. Sources were T cells, B-cell-depleted T cells, or PBMCs; the material itself was cDNA or gDNA.

In the original processing: Amplification of reference gene primers provided the estimated nucleated cell counts. Assay: immunoSEQ multiplex PCR; the TCRdb copy retains only in-frame clones and omits some. The V and J calls and clone size are taken from that table; D and trimming were inferred from the DNA. The sample holds 100,000 to 120,000 clones; 81% are singletons and the top ten take 30% to 45%. The sample taken for sequencing was peripheral blood. The receptor was derived from a man older than 75 with acute or convalescent COVID-19.

Here the CDR3 DNA reads TGTGCCAGCAGCCAAGATTTTGCGGGACTAGCGGGACCCTCCCGCGGGGAGACCCAGTACTTC. Its protein is CASSQDFAGLAGPSRGETQYF. The rearrangement joins TRBV3-1 (or the pseudogene TRBV3-2) to TRBJ2-5, with TRBD2 matching 13 bases. This CDR3 spans 21 amino acids. The V gene end was trimmed by 0 bases and the J gene end by 5 bases; junction bases not matched to a gene: 18. The germline CDR1 and CDR2 sequences are LGHDT and YNNKEL (reference sequence).